Detailed here is one TCR beta chain. Germline V gene lookup returns CDR1 MNHEY and CDR2 SVGAGI. The V gene end was trimmed by 6 bases and the J gene end by 1 base; junction bases not matched to a gene: 3. The CDR3 is 14 residues long. The data were taken from a study of blood T cell repertoires in COVID-19. Study in general: The analysed material was cDNA or gDNA that came from T cells, B-cell-depleted T cells, or PBMCs.

Only in-frame clones appear in the TCRdb table, and some are missing; sequencing was by immunoSEQ multiplex PCR. The sample includes some 170,000 clones, around 83% of them seen just once. Participants' own reports of clinical history determined their cohort assignment. The study counted Cohort 3 donors as recovered given two negative PCRs, clearance, or symptom resolution. Specimen: PBMCs or T cells enriched from blood (not recorded which). V and J are TRBV6-5 and TRBJ1-1; 9 positions match TRBD1. The sequence was obtained from a man between 50 and 59 years old who had recovered from COVID-19. CDR3 amino acids: CASRMTGGNTEAFF. DNA for the CDR3: TGTGCCAGCAGGATGACAGGGGGGAACACTGAAGCTTTCTTT.